This TCR beta chain was profiled in a study of blood T cell repertoires in COVID-19. Repertoires were generated with immunoSEQ multiplex PCR, while TCRdb's copy carries only in-frame clones and drops some. The table has 450,000 to 500,000 clones, roughly 88% seen once. The ends lost 1 base at V and 13 bases at J; junction bases unmatched: 6. From germline, CDR1 is LGHNA and CDR2 YSLEER. The CDR3 is made up of 13 amino acids. The chain has TRBV4-3 and TRBJ2-2; the match to TRBD2 covers 7 bases. Sequencing was carried out using peripheral blood. The receptor's source is a human donor in a cohort sampled during active COVID-19. In DNA, the CDR3 is TGCGCCAGCAGCCAAGCTGGGAGGGCCGCGCTGTTTTTT. It yields the protein CASSQAGRAALFF.